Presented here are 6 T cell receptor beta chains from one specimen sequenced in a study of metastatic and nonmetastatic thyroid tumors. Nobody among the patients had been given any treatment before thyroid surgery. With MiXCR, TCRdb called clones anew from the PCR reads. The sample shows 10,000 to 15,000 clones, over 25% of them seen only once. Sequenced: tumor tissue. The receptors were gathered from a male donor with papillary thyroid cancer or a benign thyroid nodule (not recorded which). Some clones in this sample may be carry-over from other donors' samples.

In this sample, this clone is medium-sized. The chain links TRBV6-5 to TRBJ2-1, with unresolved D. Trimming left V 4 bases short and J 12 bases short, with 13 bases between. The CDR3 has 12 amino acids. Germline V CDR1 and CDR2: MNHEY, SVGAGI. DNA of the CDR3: TGTGCCAGCAGTTCCTCGGGTGGTAGGCAGTTCTTC. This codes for CASSSSGGRQFF.

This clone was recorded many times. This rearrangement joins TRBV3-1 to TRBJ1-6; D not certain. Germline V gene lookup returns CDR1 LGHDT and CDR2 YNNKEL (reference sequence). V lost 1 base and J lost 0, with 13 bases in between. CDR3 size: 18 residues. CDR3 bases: TGTGCCAGCAGCCAAGGGATCTTACAGCCCTCCTATAATTCACCCCTCCACTTT. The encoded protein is CASSQGILQPSYNSPLHF.

The CDR3 DNA is TGCAGTGCTAGAGTCCTAGCGGGATTGGGCGGGGAGCTGTTTTTT. It specifies CSARVLAGLGGELFF. The V call is TRBV20-1, the J call TRBJ2-2; 9 bases fit TRBD2. The CDR3 runs 15 residues. Germline V gives CDR1 DFQATT, CDR2 SNEGSKA (reference sequence). V trimming: 1 base; J trimming: 7 bases; junction bases outside the gene matches: 7.

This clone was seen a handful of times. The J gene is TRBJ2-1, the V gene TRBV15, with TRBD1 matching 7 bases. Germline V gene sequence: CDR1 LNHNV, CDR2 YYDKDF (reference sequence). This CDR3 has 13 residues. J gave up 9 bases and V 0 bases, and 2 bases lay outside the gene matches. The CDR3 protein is CATSRDEGAEQFF. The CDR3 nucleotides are TGTGCCACCAGCAGAGATGAGGGGGCTGAGCAGTTCTTC.

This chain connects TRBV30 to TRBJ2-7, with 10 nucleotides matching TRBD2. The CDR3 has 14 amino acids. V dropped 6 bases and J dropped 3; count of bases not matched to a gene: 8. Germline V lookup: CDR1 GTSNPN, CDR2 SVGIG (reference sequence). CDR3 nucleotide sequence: TGTGCCTGTTTTGCTAGCGGGAGTATCTACGAGCAGTACTTC. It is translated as CACFASGSIYEQYF.

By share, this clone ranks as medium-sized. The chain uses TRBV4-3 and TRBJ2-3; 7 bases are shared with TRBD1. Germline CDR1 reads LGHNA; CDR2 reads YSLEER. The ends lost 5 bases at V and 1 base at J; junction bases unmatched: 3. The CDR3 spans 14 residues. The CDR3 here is CASSSTGRTDTQYF. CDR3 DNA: TGCGCCAGCAGCTCGACAGGGCGCACAGATACGCAGTATTTT.